The 9 T cell receptor beta chains below come from one sample, sequenced in a study of cytomegalovirus exposure and HLA in healthy donors. The PCR had 60 Vbeta and 13 Jbeta primers. Profiling relied on immunoSEQ multiplex PCR, and the TCRdb table lists in-frame clones only, not all of them. The data hold around 150,000 clones, with 79% observed a single time. Sequencing was carried out using PBMCs. These receptors came from a man aged 40-50 years in good health and CMV-seropositive.

V usage is TRBV19 and J usage is TRBJ1-1; the D gene is possibly TRBD1 (6 bases). V was trimmed by 6 bases and J by 0 bases, leaving 14 bases between them. CDR1 is LNHDA, CDR2 SQIVND, per germline (reference sequence). The CDR3 spans 15 residues. The CDR3 coding sequence is TGTGCCAGTAGGAGGGGGATTCGTATGAACACTGAAGCTTTCTTT. This codes for CASRRGIRMNTEAFF.

This chain connects TRBV28 to TRBJ1-1, with a tentative D call TRBD1 (6 bases). With 6 bases removed from V and 10 bases from J, the gap between germline ends came to 21 bases. The CDR3 has 14 residues. Germline V gives CDR1 MDHEN, CDR2 SYDVKM. CDR3 sequence reads: CASSLRGGTMGAFF. In DNA form, the CDR3 reads TGTGCCAGCAGCTTACGGGGGGGCACGATGGGAGCTTTCTTT.

The CDR3 is CATSRTSGSAGELFF. CDR3 sequence (DNA): TGTGCCACCTCCCGGACTAGCGGGAGCGCCGGGGAGCTGTTTTTT. This chain joins TRBV2 and TRBJ2-2; 13 bases are a match to TRBD2. V lost 10 bases, J lost 6 bases, and 8 bases stayed unmatched. CDR3 size: 15 residues. The V gene's germline CDR1 is SNHLY and CDR2 FYNNEI.

The rearrangement links TRBV6-6 to TRBJ1-2; D might be TRBD1 (5 bases). Trimming cost V 6 bases and J 6 bases, with 8 bases left between them. The CDR3 totals 11 residues. The germline gives CDR1 MNHNY, CDR2 SVGAGI (reference sequence). CDR3 protein: CASSPQDGYTF. CDR3 DNA: TGTGCCAGCAGCCCACAGGATGGCTACACCTTC.

This clone was picked up a small number of times. The rearrangement links TRBV5-1 to TRBJ2-3; the match to TRBD2 covers 9 bases. Germline CDR1 and CDR2: SGHRS and YFSETQ. This CDR3 region has 15 residues. The ends lost 6 bases at V and 6 bases at J; junction bases unmatched: 11. The CDR3 region has the DNA TGCGCCAGCATTAGTACTAGCGGGCCTGGGGATACGCAGTATTTT. Protein sequence: CASISTSGPGDTQYF.

In this sample, this clone turned up a few times. V gene TRBV29-1 combines with J gene TRBJ1-1; D is undetermined. Germline CDR1 and CDR2: SQVTM and ANQGSEA. CDR3 length equals 13 residues. V shed 2 bases and J shed 4 bases, with 11 bases lying between them. DNA for the CDR3: TGCAGCGTTGAAAACCACAGCGGCACTGAAGCTTTCTTT. Residues: CSVENHSGTEAFF.

The chain couples TRBV28 to TRBJ1-2; tentatively, D is TRBD1 (5 bases). The germline V and J ends were trimmed by 2 bases and 8 bases, with 15 bases remaining between them. CDR3 length: 14 residues. Germline assignment: CDR1 MDHEN and CDR2 SYDVKM. CDR3 residues: CASSLTSGAIGYTF. The CDR3 DNA reads as TGTGCCAGCAGTTTAACCAGCGGGGCGATAGGCTACACCTTC.

V and J are TRBV9 and TRBJ1-2, with a possible D match to TRBD1 (6 bases). This CDR3 has 14 residues. CDR1 SGDLS and CDR2 YYNGEE come from the germline V gene. Trimming removed 7 bases from V and 2 bases from J, with 15 bases in between. The CDR3 loop is CASGGFRGNYGYTF. The CDR3 nucleotides are TGTGCCAGCGGGGGCTTTAGGGGCAACTATGGCTACACCTTC.

The chain combines TRBV7-2 with TRBJ1-1; D uncertain. The CDR3 length is 11 residues. CDR1 is SGHTA, CDR2 FQGNSA, per germline. Deletions cut 8 bases from V and 4 bases from J, with 8 bases between. The chain's CDR3 is CASSEGTEAFF. In DNA form, the CDR3 reads TGTGCCAGCTCAGAGGGCACTGAAGCTTTCTTT.